A selection of T cell receptor beta chains follows, all from one sample in a study of identical twins. In TCRdb, the 5' RACE reads were re-called with MiXCR into one record per CDR3 protein. The data show under 800,000 distinct CDR3 sequences, 21% seen once. These same data were also listed under a study on T cells expressing NK-cell markers.

Sequencing used PBMCs. All receptors derive from a woman under 30 in good health. CDR3s include the opening cysteine and the closing phenylalanine or tryptophan. A D gene is named only where the DNA matches it firmly. Size tells how often a clone was seen (once, few, many) or the class of an expanded clone, and some rows leave it out.

cdr3_length: 10
v_call: TRBV7-2
j_call: TRBJ2-3
clone_size: .
d_call: TRBD2
cdr3_nt: TGTGCCAGCAGCGAGGAAGCGGGGGGTTTT
cdr3_aa: CASSEEAGGF

cdr3_length: 13
v_call: TRBV9
j_call: TRBJ2-5
clone_size: few
d_call: .
cdr3_nt: TGTGCCAGCAGCGCCGGACTATTAGAGACCCAGTACTTC
cdr3_aa: CASSAGLLETQYF

cdr3_length: 16
v_call: TRBV5-1
j_call: TRBJ2-1
clone_size: few
d_call: .
cdr3_nt: TGCGCCAGCAGCTTGAGGAAGACGGTCCCGCTGAATGAGCAGTTCTTC
cdr3_aa: CASSLRKTVPLNEQFF

cdr3_length: 16
v_call: TRBV10-3
j_call: TRBJ2-1
clone_size: few
d_call: TRBD2
cdr3_nt: TGTGCCATCAGTGGGCGGACTAGCGGGATACTCGGGGAGCAGTTCTTC
cdr3_aa: CAISGRTSGILGEQFF

cdr3_length: 12
v_call: TRBV7-2
j_call: TRBJ2-2
clone_size: .
d_call: .
cdr3_nt: TGTGCCAGCACCCGTTCCGCCGGGGAGCTGTTTTTT
cdr3_aa: CASTRSAGELFF

cdr3_length: 13
v_call: TRBV12-3/TRBV12-4
j_call: TRBJ2-7
clone_size: many
d_call: TRBD1
cdr3_nt: TGTGCCAGCTCGGGACAGGGGTTTTACGAGCAGTACTTC
cdr3_aa: CASSGQGFYEQYF

cdr3_length: 16
v_call: TRBV5-1
j_call: TRBJ2-2
clone_size: .
d_call: TRBD2
cdr3_nt: TGCGCCAGCAGCTTGGCGGCTAGCGGGGGGACCGGGGAGCTGTTTTTT
cdr3_aa: CASSLAASGGTGELFF

cdr3_length: 14
v_call: TRBV4-3
j_call: TRBJ2-1
clone_size: .
d_call: .
cdr3_nt: TGCGCCAGCAGCCAAGATCTCGCAGCCAATGAGCAGTTCTTC
cdr3_aa: CASSQDLAANEQFF

cdr3_length: 14
v_call: TRBV6-5
j_call: TRBJ1-5
clone_size: many
d_call: .
cdr3_nt: TGTGCCAGCAGTTACTCGGATGGCGATCAGCCCCAGCATTTT
cdr3_aa: CASSYSDGDQPQHF

cdr3_length: 20
v_call: TRBV5-1
j_call: TRBJ2-4
clone_size: .
d_call: .
cdr3_nt: TGCGCCAGCAGCTTGGAATGGCCCGGTACCCCCCAGCGGGCCAAAAACATTCAGTACTTC
cdr3_aa: CASSLEWPGTPQRAKNIQYF

cdr3_length: 15
v_call: TRBV5-1
j_call: TRBJ2-7
clone_size: few
d_call: .
cdr3_nt: TGCGCCAGCAGCTCCTTCGCGGCGGGGGCGGACGAGCAGTACTTC
cdr3_aa: CASSSFAAGADEQYF

cdr3_length: 15
v_call: TRBV12-3/TRBV12-4
j_call: TRBJ2-3
clone_size: few
d_call: .
cdr3_nt: TGTGCCAGCAGTTTAAACCACCCCTCCACAGATACGCAGTATTTT
cdr3_aa: CASSLNHPSTDTQYF

cdr3_length: 14
v_call: TRBV11-3
j_call: TRBJ1-6
clone_size: .
d_call: .
cdr3_nt: TGTGCCAGCAGCTTACGTGGGGAGCATTCACCCCTCCACTTT
cdr3_aa: CASSLRGEHSPLHF

cdr3_length: 16
v_call: TRBV15
j_call: TRBJ2-1
clone_size: few
d_call: .
cdr3_nt: TGTGCCACCAGCAGACCTAGGAAGAGCTCCTACAATGAGCAGTTCTTC
cdr3_aa: CATSRPRKSSYNEQFF

cdr3_length: 15
v_call: TRBV6-5
j_call: TRBJ1-1
clone_size: few
d_call: TRBD1
cdr3_nt: TGTGCCAGCAGTTACCAAGGGGGCGGATTCACTGAAGCTTTCTTT
cdr3_aa: CASSYQGGGFTEAFF

cdr3_length: 12
v_call: TRBV3-1
j_call: TRBJ1-2
clone_size: .
d_call: .
cdr3_nt: TGTGCCAGCAGCCAAGTCAGGAACGGCTACACCTTC
cdr3_aa: CASSQVRNGYTF

cdr3_length: 17
v_call: TRBV18
j_call: TRBJ2-7
clone_size: .
d_call: TRBD1
cdr3_nt: TGTGCCAGCTCACCCCTAATAATCCGGACAGGGGGGAACGAGCAGTACTTC
cdr3_aa: CASSPLIIRTGGNEQYF

cdr3_length: 17
v_call: TRBV5-4
j_call: TRBJ2-4
clone_size: few
d_call: TRBD1
cdr3_nt: TGTGCCAGCAGCTTGGGAAGGGACAGGGCGGCCAAAAACATTCAGTACTTC
cdr3_aa: CASSLGRDRAAKNIQYF

cdr3_length: 13
v_call: TRBV20-1
j_call: TRBJ2-7
clone_size: few
d_call: .
cdr3_nt: TGCAGTGCGACCGGCCGGCGGCCATACGAGCAGTACTTC
cdr3_aa: CSATGRRPYEQYF

cdr3_length: 17
v_call: TRBV24-1
j_call: TRBJ2-1
clone_size: .
d_call: TRBD2
cdr3_nt: TGTGCCACCAGTGAAGGACTAGCGGGAGGGGTGAGGAATGAGCAGTTCTTC
cdr3_aa: CATSEGLAGGVRNEQFF

cdr3_length: 15
v_call: TRBV6-1
j_call: TRBJ2-2
clone_size: .
d_call: TRBD2
cdr3_nt: TGTGCCAGCAGGTCCCTAGCGGGGGTTCGAGGGGAGCTGTTTTTT
cdr3_aa: CASRSLAGVRGELFF

cdr3_length: 14
v_call: TRBV9
j_call: TRBJ2-1
clone_size: once
d_call: TRBD2
cdr3_nt: TGTGCCAGCAGTGTAAGCGGGGGGGCAGGTGAGCAGTTCTTC
cdr3_aa: CASSVSGGAGEQFF

cdr3_length: 16
v_call: TRBV7-9
j_call: TRBJ2-1
clone_size: many
d_call: .
cdr3_nt: TGTGCCAGCAGCTTATTTCGGGACACGGTTAACAATGAGCAGTTCTTC
cdr3_aa: CASSLFRDTVNNEQFF

cdr3_length: 14
v_call: TRBV30
j_call: TRBJ2-1
clone_size: .
d_call: .
cdr3_nt: TGTGCCTGGAGTTTGAGTAACTCCTACAATGAGCAGTTCTTC
cdr3_aa: CAWSLSNSYNEQFF

cdr3_length: 12
v_call: TRBV7-2
j_call: TRBJ1-5
clone_size: .
d_call: .
cdr3_nt: TGTGCCAGCAGCGGCAGAAATCAGCCCCAGCATTTT
cdr3_aa: CASSGRNQPQHF

cdr3_length: 14
v_call: TRBV20-1
j_call: TRBJ2-3
clone_size: few
d_call: .
cdr3_nt: TGCAGTGCTGCCACGGGGGGCAACCCCGATACGCAGTATTTT
cdr3_aa: CSAATGGNPDTQYF

cdr3_length: 18
v_call: TRBV11-1
j_call: TRBJ2-3
clone_size: .
d_call: TRBD2
cdr3_nt: TGTGCCAGCAGCTTAGGAGCTATGGCGCTAGCGGGAGCGGATACGCAGTATTTT
cdr3_aa: CASSLGAMALAGADTQYF

cdr3_length: 13
v_call: TRBV5-6
j_call: TRBJ2-1
clone_size: .
d_call: TRBD2
cdr3_nt: TGTGCCAGCTGGAGAGAACTAGCGGGTGAGCAGTTCTTC
cdr3_aa: CASWRELAGEQFF

cdr3_length: 11
v_call: TRBV10-3
j_call: TRBJ1-2
clone_size: .
d_call: .
cdr3_nt: TGTGCCATCGGGCCTAACTATGGCTACACCTTC
cdr3_aa: CAIGPNYGYTF

cdr3_length: 15
v_call: TRBV27
j_call: TRBJ2-7
clone_size: .
d_call: TRBD2
cdr3_nt: TGTGCCAGCAGTTTATCATCTAGCGGGACCTACGAGCAGTACTTC
cdr3_aa: CASSLSSSGTYEQYF

cdr3_length: 13
v_call: TRBV7-6
j_call: TRBJ2-7
clone_size: .
d_call: TRBD2
cdr3_nt: TGTGCCAGCAGCTTTGGGACTAGCGGGAGACTGGGCTTC
cdr3_aa: CASSFGTSGRLGF

cdr3_length: 16
v_call: TRBV5-5
j_call: TRBJ2-4
clone_size: few
d_call: TRBD2
cdr3_nt: TGTGCCAGCAGCTTGACGTCGGGACTAGCGTTACACATTCAGTACTTC
cdr3_aa: CASSLTSGLALHIQYF

cdr3_length: 11
v_call: TRBV20-1
j_call: TRBJ2-1
clone_size: many
d_call: .
cdr3_nt: TGCAGTGCGGAACTTTACAATGAGCAGTTCTTC
cdr3_aa: CSAELYNEQFF

cdr3_length: 16
v_call: TRBV7-9
j_call: TRBJ2-1
clone_size: few
d_call: TRBD2
cdr3_nt: TGTGCCAGCAGCCTCTACCGGACTAGCGGGGGGGATGAGCAGTTCTTC
cdr3_aa: CASSLYRTSGGDEQFF

cdr3_length: 13
v_call: TRBV9
j_call: TRBJ1-2
clone_size: few
d_call: TRBD1
cdr3_nt: TGTGCCAGCAGGACAAGACAGGGGGATGGCTACACCTTC
cdr3_aa: CASRTRQGDGYTF

cdr3_length: 15
v_call: TRBV7-2
j_call: TRBJ2-2
clone_size: few
d_call: .
cdr3_nt: TGTGCCAGCAGCCTCGACACAGGGAGGGTCGGGGAGCTGTTTTTT
cdr3_aa: CASSLDTGRVGELFF

cdr3_length: 11
v_call: TRBV12-3/TRBV12-4
j_call: TRBJ2-1
clone_size: many
d_call: TRBD2
cdr3_nt: TGTGCCAGCAGCCGGGGGGAAGGGCAGTTCTTC
cdr3_aa: CASSRGEGQFF

cdr3_length: 13
v_call: TRBV20-1
j_call: TRBJ2-1
clone_size: .
d_call: TRBD2
cdr3_nt: TGCAGTGCTCGGACTAGCGGGGGGCCTCCCGAGGTCTTC
cdr3_aa: CSARTSGGPPEVF

cdr3_length: 14
v_call: TRBV20-1
j_call: TRBJ2-2
clone_size: few
d_call: .
cdr3_nt: TGCAGTGCTAGGGGGGGATTGAACACCGGGGAGCTGTTTTTT
cdr3_aa: CSARGGLNTGELFF

cdr3_length: 15
v_call: TRBV7-8
j_call: TRBJ2-5
clone_size: many
d_call: .
cdr3_nt: TGTGCCAGCAGCTTAGCTCGGCTAGCGAGGGAGACCCAGTACTTC
cdr3_aa: CASSLARLARETQYF